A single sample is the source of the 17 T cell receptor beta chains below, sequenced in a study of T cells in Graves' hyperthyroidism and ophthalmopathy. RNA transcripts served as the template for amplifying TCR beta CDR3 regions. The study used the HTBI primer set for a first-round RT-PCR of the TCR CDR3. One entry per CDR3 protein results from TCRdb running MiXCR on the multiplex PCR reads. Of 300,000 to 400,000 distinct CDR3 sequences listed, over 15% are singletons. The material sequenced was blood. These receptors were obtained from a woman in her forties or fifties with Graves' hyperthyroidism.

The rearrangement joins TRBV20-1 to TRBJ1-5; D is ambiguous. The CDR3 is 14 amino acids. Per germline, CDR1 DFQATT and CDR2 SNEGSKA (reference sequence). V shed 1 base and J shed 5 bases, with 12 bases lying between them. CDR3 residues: CSARAPMAYQPQHF. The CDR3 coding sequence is TGCAGTGCTAGAGCCCCTATGGCGTATCAGCCCCAGCATTTT.

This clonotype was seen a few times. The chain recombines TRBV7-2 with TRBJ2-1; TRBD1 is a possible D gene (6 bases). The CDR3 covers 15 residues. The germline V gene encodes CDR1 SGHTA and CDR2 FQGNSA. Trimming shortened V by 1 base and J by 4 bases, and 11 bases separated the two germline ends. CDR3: CASSLEGVVYNEQFF. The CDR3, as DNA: TGTGCCAGCAGCTTAGAGGGGGTGGTTTACAATGAGCAGTTCTTC.

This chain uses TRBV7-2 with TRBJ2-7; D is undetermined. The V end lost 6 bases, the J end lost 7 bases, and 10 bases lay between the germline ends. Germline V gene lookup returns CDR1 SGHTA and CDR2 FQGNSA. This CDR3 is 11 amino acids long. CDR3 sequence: CASSTTIEQYF. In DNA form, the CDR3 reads TGTGCCAGCAGTACTACCATAGAGCAGTACTTC.

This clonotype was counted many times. CDR3 residues: CASMPSGGGDGPYEQYF. The CDR3, as DNA: TGTGCCAGCATGCCCTCCGGGGGCGGAGACGGTCCCTACGAGCAGTACTTC. J is TRBJ2-7 and V is TRBV28, with D perhaps TRBD1 or TRBD2 (6 bases each). The germline gives CDR1 MDHEN, CDR2 SYDVKM. The CDR3 has 17 residues. V lost 7 bases and J 2 bases, leaving 24 bases between the germline ends.

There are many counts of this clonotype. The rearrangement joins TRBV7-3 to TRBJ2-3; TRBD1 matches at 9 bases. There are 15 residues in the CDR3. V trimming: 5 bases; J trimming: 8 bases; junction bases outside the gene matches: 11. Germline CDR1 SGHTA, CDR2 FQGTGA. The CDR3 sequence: CASSTGQGLVGTQYF. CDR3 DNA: TGTGCCAGCAGCACGGGACAGGGTCTGGTTGGTACGCAGTATTTT. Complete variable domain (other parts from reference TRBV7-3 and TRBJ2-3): GAGVSQTPSNKVTEKGKYVELRCDPISGHTALYWYRQSLGQGPEFLIYFQGTGAADDSGLPNDRFFAVRPEGSVSTLKIQRTERGDSAVYLCASSTGQGLVGTQYFGPGTRLTVL.

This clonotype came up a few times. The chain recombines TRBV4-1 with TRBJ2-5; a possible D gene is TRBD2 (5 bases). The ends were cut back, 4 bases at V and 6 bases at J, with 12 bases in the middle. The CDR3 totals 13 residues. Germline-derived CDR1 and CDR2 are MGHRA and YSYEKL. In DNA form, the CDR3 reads TGCGCCAGCAGCCCGGAGGACCTCCAGACCCAGTACTTC. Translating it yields CASSPEDLQTQYF.

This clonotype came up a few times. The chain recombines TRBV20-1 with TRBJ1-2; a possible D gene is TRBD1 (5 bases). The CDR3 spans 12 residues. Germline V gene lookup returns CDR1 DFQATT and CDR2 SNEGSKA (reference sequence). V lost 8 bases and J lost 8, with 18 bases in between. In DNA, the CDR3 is TGCAGTACTGACACGGGGCGTTGGGGCTACACCTTC. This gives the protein CSTDTGRWGYTF.

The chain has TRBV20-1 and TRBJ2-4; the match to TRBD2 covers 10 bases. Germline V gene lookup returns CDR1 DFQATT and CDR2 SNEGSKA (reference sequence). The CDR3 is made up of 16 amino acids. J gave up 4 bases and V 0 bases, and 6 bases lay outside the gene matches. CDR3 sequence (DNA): TGCAGTGCTAGAGAGGTGACTAGCGGGCAGAAAAACATTCAGTACTTC. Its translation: CSAREVTSGQKNIQYF.

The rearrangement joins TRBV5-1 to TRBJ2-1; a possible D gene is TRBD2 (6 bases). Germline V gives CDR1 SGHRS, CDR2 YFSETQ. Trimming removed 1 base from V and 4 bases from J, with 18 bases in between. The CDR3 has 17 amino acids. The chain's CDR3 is CASSLQFGGPEYNEQFF. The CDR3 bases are TGCGCCAGCAGCTTGCAATTCGGAGGGCCAGAATACAATGAGCAGTTCTTC.

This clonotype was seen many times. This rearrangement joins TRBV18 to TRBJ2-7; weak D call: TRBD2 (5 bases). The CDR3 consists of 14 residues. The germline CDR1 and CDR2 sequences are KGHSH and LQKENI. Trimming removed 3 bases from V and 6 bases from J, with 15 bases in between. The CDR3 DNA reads TGTGCCAGCTCACCCATGGGAGTTCCCGGCGAGCAGTACGTC. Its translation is CASSPMGVPGEQYV.

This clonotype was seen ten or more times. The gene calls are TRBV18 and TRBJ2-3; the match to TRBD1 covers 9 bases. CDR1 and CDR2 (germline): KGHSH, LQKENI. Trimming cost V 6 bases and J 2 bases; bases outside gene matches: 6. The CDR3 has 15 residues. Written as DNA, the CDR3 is TGTGCCAGCTCGGAGGGACAGGGACTCACAGATACGCAGTATTTT. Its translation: CASSEGQGLTDTQYF.

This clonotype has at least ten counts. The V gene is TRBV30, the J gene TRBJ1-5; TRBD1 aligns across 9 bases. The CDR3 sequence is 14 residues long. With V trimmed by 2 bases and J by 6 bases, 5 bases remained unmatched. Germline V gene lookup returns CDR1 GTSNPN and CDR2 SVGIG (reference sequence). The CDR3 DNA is TGTGCCTGGAGTAGGGGACAGGGTGGTCAGCCCCAGCATTTT. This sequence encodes CAWSRGQGGQPQHF.

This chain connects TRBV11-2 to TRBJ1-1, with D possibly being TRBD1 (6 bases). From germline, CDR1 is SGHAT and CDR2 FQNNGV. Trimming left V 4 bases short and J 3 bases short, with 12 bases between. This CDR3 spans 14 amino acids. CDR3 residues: CASSSGQRDTEAFF. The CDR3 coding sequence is TGTGCCAGCAGCTCCGGACAGAGGGACACTGAAGCTTTCTTT.

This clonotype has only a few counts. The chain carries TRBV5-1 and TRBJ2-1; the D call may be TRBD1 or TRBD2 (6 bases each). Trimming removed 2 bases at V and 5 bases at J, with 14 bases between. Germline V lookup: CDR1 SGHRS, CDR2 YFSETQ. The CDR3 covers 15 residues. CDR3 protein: CASSLRGAPNNEQFF. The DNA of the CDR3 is TGCGCCAGCAGCTTAAGGGGGGCCCCTAACAATGAGCAGTTCTTC.

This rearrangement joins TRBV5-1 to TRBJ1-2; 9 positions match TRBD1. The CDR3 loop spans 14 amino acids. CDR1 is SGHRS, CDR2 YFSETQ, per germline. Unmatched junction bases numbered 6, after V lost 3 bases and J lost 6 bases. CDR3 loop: CASSSGTGRDGYTF. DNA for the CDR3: TGCGCCAGCAGCTCGGGGACAGGGCGGGATGGCTACACCTTC.

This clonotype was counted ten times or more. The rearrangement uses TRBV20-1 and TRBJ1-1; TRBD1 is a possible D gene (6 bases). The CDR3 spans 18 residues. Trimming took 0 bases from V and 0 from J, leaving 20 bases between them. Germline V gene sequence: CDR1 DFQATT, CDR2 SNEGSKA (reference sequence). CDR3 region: CSARDEGGTTNLNTEAFF. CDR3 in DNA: TGCAGTGCTAGAGATGAGGGGGGAACGACGAATTTGAACACTGAAGCTTTCTTT.

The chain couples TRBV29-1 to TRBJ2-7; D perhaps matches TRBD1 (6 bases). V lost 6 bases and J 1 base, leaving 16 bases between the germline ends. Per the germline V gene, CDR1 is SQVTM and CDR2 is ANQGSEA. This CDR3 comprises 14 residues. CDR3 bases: TGCAGCGTACCCGGGCAGGGGCCTTCCTACGAGCAGTACGTC. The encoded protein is CSVPGQGPSYEQYV.